These 13 T cell receptor beta chains originate from one sample sequenced in a study of blood T cells in healthy people across ages. With a J-beta primer mix and a sample-barcoded 5' primer, a second PCR ran about 7 to 12 cycles. TCRdb itself ran the 5' RACE reads through MiXCR, one entry per CDR3 protein. The sample records about 1.4 million distinct CDR3 sequences, almost 60% being singletons. Material: blood. The receptors shown here come from a young man in good health.

This clonotype occurred a few times. This chain links TRBV5-1 with TRBJ2-3; TRBD2 agrees at 10 bases. This CDR3 spans 15 amino acids. J gave up 4 bases and V 2 bases, and 4 bases lay outside the gene matches. Germline V gene sequence: CDR1 SGHRS, CDR2 YFSETQ. The DNA of the CDR3 is TGCGCCAGCAGCTTAGCGGGGGGGAAGGCAGATACGCAGTATTTT. Amino acids: CASSLAGGKADTQYF.

V gene TRBV7-2 combines with J gene TRBJ2-4; D is perhaps TRBD1 (6 bases). The CDR3 covers 13 residues. V was pared by 4 bases and J by 13 bases, with 17 bases between. Germline CDR1 is SGHTA and CDR2 is FQGNSA. CDR3 bases: TGTGCCAGCAGCTCTAGAGGGGGTTTTCCCCAGTACTTC. This sequence encodes CASSSRGGFPQYF.

CDR3 in DNA: TGTGCCAGCAGCCATGAAATAGCGGGAGTGTCCTACGAGCAGTACTTC. It translates to CASSHEIAGVSYEQYF. The chain combines TRBV4-2 with TRBJ2-7; 9 nucleotides align to TRBD2. The CDR3 has 16 amino acids. The V and J ends lost 3 bases and 1 base, in that order; junction bases with no gene match: 7. Germline V CDR1 and CDR2: LGHNA, YNFKEQ.

The rearrangement uses TRBV25-1 and TRBJ2-1; no reliable D call. This CDR3 is 12 amino acids long. Germline V gene data show CDR1 as MGHDK and CDR2 as SYGVNS. Deletions cut 6 bases from V and 10 bases from J, with 13 bases between. CDR3 region: CASSLMVPEQFF. CDR3 DNA sequence: TGTGCCAGCAGCCTCATGGTGCCCGAGCAGTTCTTC.

The chain combines TRBV7-8 with TRBJ1-2, with D possibly matching TRBD1 (6 bases). V was trimmed by 1 base and J by 0 bases, leaving 15 bases between them. This CDR3 region has 17 residues. Germline assignment: CDR1 SGHVS and CDR2 FQNEAQ. CDR3 coding DNA: TGTGCCAGCAGCTTAGAAGGGGGGGACGGACCTAACTATGGCTACACCTTC. Translated, it gives CASSLEGGDGPNYGYTF.

The V call is TRBV4-2, the J call TRBJ2-3; possibly TRBD2 for D (6 bases). The CDR3 loop spans 18 amino acids. V lost 4 bases and J 3 bases, leaving 23 bases between the germline ends. The germline V gene has CDR1 LGHNA and CDR2 YNFKEQ. CDR3 loop: CASSPLIRVSGRTDTQYF. The CDR3 bases are TGTGCCAGCAGCCCCTTGATCCGGGTTAGCGGTAGGACAGATACGCAGTATTTT.

The CDR3 sequence is CASRKYEGAGGEQFF. The CDR3 DNA is TGTGCCAGCAGGAAGTACGAAGGCGCTGGAGGGGAGCAGTTCTTC. The chain employs TRBV6-4 and TRBJ2-1; the D gene is possibly TRBD2 (6 bases). Germline loops: CDR1 MRHNA, CDR2 SNTAGT. Trimming removed 6 bases from V and 10 bases from J, with 22 bases in between. The length of the CDR3 is 15 residues.

The chain recombines TRBV11-2 with TRBJ2-1, with TRBD2 matching 8 bases. The V and J ends lost 0 bases and 0 bases, in that order; junction bases with no gene match: 10. CDR1 SGHAT and CDR2 FQNNGV come from the germline V gene. The CDR3 has 19 amino acids. DNA for the CDR3: TGTGCCAGCAGCTTAGAAGGGCTAGCGGGCCAGAGCTCCTACAATGAGCAGTTCTTC. Translated, it gives CASSLEGLAGQSSYNEQFF.

This clonotype appeared a few times. The gene calls are TRBV12-3 or TRBV12-4 and TRBJ1-1; D gene ambiguous. V was trimmed by 3 bases and J by 7 bases, leaving 3 bases between them. CDR3 size: 10 residues. The CDR3 DNA is TGTGCCAGCAGTTTCGTTGAAGCTTTCTTT. It translates to CASSFVEAFF.

This CDR3 reads CASSYLGRTGYNSPLHF. DNA of the CDR3: TGTGCCAGCAGTTACCTGGGACGGACCGGCTATAATTCACCCCTCCACTTT. This chain links TRBV6-6 with TRBJ1-6; D is perhaps TRBD1 (5 bases). The V gene lost 2 bases and the J gene lost 3 bases, with 14 bases spanning the gap. This CDR3 has 17 residues. Germline CDR1 reads MNHNY; CDR2 reads SVGAGI (reference sequence).

This clonotype came up many times. This rearrangement joins TRBV7-9 to TRBJ2-1; D is possibly TRBD1 or TRBD2 (6 bases each). Germline assignment: CDR1 SEHNR and CDR2 FQNEAQ (reference sequence). V gave up 5 bases and J gave up 4 bases, with 9 bases separating them. The CDR3 covers 13 residues. The CDR3 nucleotides are TGTGCCAGCAGCGGAGGGACATACAATGAGCAGTTCTTC. Amino acids: CASSGGTYNEQFF.

The V call is TRBV7-9, the J call TRBJ2-5; D may be TRBD2 (5 bases). This CDR3 contains 13 residues. Germline V gene lookup returns CDR1 SEHNR and CDR2 FQNEAQ (reference sequence). V was trimmed by 7 bases and J by 5 bases, leaving 14 bases between them. The CDR3 region is CASNMRGRETQYF. CDR3 in DNA: TGTGCCAGCAACATGCGAGGGCGGGAGACCCAGTACTTC.

The chain has TRBV20-1 and TRBJ1-1; D is unresolved. Germline lookup yields CDR1 DFQATT and CDR2 SNEGSKA (reference sequence). The V end lost 0 bases, the J end lost 0 bases, and 11 bases lay between the germline ends. There are 15 residues in the CDR3. Written as DNA, the CDR3 is TGCAGTGCTAGAGATCTATTCGGGTTGAACACTGAAGCTTTCTTT. Translation: CSARDLFGLNTEAFF.